This record covers a single T cell receptor (beta chain). The sample belongs to a study of blood T cell repertoires in COVID-19. Original processing notes: The assay estimated nucleated cells by amplifying reference gene primers. Produced via immunoSEQ multiplex PCR; TCRdb's table is partial and in-frame only. The DNA was the basis for D and trimming; V, J and clone size are from that table. In the table there are about 120,000 clones, almost 90% of which are singletons. Looked up from germline, CDR1 is SGHTA and CDR2 is FQGNSA. The CDR3 is made up of 17 amino acids. The J segment lost 4 bases and the V segment lost 4 bases, leaving 5 bases of the junction unmatched.

This receptor was identified in a woman aged 60 to 75 with COVID-19, enrolled during active disease. The sample comprised peripheral blood. This rearrangement joins TRBV7-2 to TRBJ2-3; 16 nucleotides align to TRBD2. The CDR3 region is CASSSAGTSGGADTQYF. CDR3 nucleotide sequence: TGTGCCAGCAGCTCAGCTGGGACTAGCGGGGGGGCAGATACGCAGTATTTT.